Listed below are T cell receptor beta chains from one sample, sequenced in a study of CD8+CD57+ T cells in acquired aplastic anemia. TCRdb independently ran MiXCR on the reads; one entry per CDR3 protein. The data show 60,000 or so distinct CDR3 sequences, about 56% seen once. The sample consisted of sorted CD4+, CD8+, or CD8+CD57+ T cells (not recorded which) from PBMCs. Source of these receptors: a human donor in good health, serving as a control. CDR3s include the opening cysteine and the closing phenylalanine or tryptophan. D genes are given only for firm matches. Clone size is stated in some rows and not others, as once, few, many or a class when expanded.

cdr3_nt: TGTGCCATCAGCGAGTCGGGCGGATTCACAGATACGCAGTATTTT
cdr3_aa: CAISESGGFTDTQYF
clone_size: NA
v_call: TRBV10-3
j_call: TRBJ2-3
d_call: NA

cdr3_nt: TGTGCCAGCAGTCCCCGGACAGGGGGGGGAACGAACACTGAAGCTTTCTTT
cdr3_aa: CASSPRTGGGTNTEAFF
clone_size: NA
v_call: TRBV12-3/TRBV12-4
j_call: TRBJ1-1
d_call: TRBD1

cdr3_nt: TGTGCCAGTTCCCCCCCGGGACAGGGTCGTAATAGGAAGACCGGGGAGCTGTTTTTT
cdr3_aa: CASSPPGQGRNRKTGELFF
clone_size: few
v_call: TRBV12-3/TRBV12-4
j_call: TRBJ2-2
d_call: TRBD1

cdr3_nt: TGTGCCACCAGCGGCGGGACAGGGAAAGGCTACACCTTC
cdr3_aa: CATSGGTGKGYTF
clone_size: NA
v_call: TRBV15
j_call: TRBJ1-2
d_call: TRBD1

cdr3_nt: TGTGCCAGCAGCCCAGGGACTAGCGGGCTACCCTACACAGATACGCAGTATTTT
cdr3_aa: CASSPGTSGLPYTDTQYF
clone_size: many
v_call: TRBV7-9
j_call: TRBJ2-3
d_call: TRBD2

cdr3_nt: TGTGCCAGTAGTCATGGACTAGCGGGGGAGACCCAGTACTTC
cdr3_aa: CASSHGLAGETQYF
clone_size: NA
v_call: TRBV19
j_call: TRBJ2-5
d_call: TRBD2

cdr3_nt: TGCAGCGTTGTGGGGGACTCTGGGGCCAACGTCCTGACTTTC
cdr3_aa: CSVVGDSGANVLTF
clone_size: NA
v_call: TRBV29-1
j_call: TRBJ2-6
d_call: NA

cdr3_nt: TGTGCCAGTAGTATAGACCGGGACAGCGAGCAGTTCTTC
cdr3_aa: CASSIDRDSEQFF
clone_size: NA
v_call: TRBV19
j_call: TRBJ2-1
d_call: TRBD1

cdr3_nt: TGTGCCAGCAGTTATTGGCTCGACAGGGGCTCCTTTGTTGCCCAAGAGGCCCAGTACTTC
cdr3_aa: CASSYWLDRGSFVAQEAQYF
clone_size: many
v_call: TRBV6-2/TRBV6-3
j_call: TRBJ2-5
d_call: TRBD1

cdr3_nt: TGTGCCAGCAGGCCCAGGGGCGTGCAAAACATTCAGTACTTC
cdr3_aa: CASRPRGVQNIQYF
clone_size: many
v_call: TRBV11-2
j_call: TRBJ2-4
d_call: NA

cdr3_nt: TGTGCCAGCAGCGTCTCCGGGACGTCTAACACTGAAGCTTTCTTT
cdr3_aa: CASSVSGTSNTEAFF
clone_size: NA
v_call: TRBV9
j_call: TRBJ1-1
d_call: NA

cdr3_nt: TGTCACAGTGCTCCGGGACTAGCGGGGTGGTTAGAGACCCAGTACTTC
cdr3_aa: CHSAPGLAGWLETQYF
clone_size: few
v_call: TRBV2
j_call: TRBJ2-5
d_call: TRBD2

cdr3_nt: TGTGCCATCAGTGAAAGAGGGCCTAACTATGGCTACACCTTC
cdr3_aa: CAISERGPNYGYTF
clone_size: NA
v_call: TRBV10-3
j_call: TRBJ1-2
d_call: NA

cdr3_nt: TGTGCCATCGGCACTAGAAGCACAGATACGCAGTATTTT
cdr3_aa: CAIGTRSTDTQYF
clone_size: NA
v_call: TRBV10-3
j_call: TRBJ2-3
d_call: NA

cdr3_nt: TGCAGTGCTAGAGAAGGGGACAGACTACCCTACGAGCAGTACTTC
cdr3_aa: CSAREGDRLPYEQYF
clone_size: NA
v_call: TRBV20-1
j_call: TRBJ2-7
d_call: TRBD1

cdr3_nt: TGTGCCAGCAGTGAAGCTTTTCCGGGACTAGCAACTGACGAGCAGTACTTC
cdr3_aa: CASSEAFPGLATDEQYF
clone_size: NA
v_call: TRBV2
j_call: TRBJ2-7
d_call: TRBD2

cdr3_nt: TGTGCCAGCAGGGAACAATCGCGGGAGCAGTACTTC
cdr3_aa: CASREQSREQYF
clone_size: NA
v_call: TRBV25-1
j_call: TRBJ2-7
d_call: NA

cdr3_nt: TGCAGTGCTAGGCCCCCTCAGCGGGAGAACACCGGGGAGCTGTTTTTT
cdr3_aa: CSARPPQRENTGELFF
clone_size: NA
v_call: TRBV20-1
j_call: TRBJ2-2
d_call: TRBD2

cdr3_nt: TGCAGTGCTAGAGCATTAGCGGGATACAATGAGCAGTTCTTC
cdr3_aa: CSARALAGYNEQFF
clone_size: few
v_call: TRBV20-1
j_call: TRBJ2-1
d_call: TRBD2

cdr3_nt: TGTGCCAGCAGCTTATCCACTGGTTGGGGCTACACCTTC
cdr3_aa: CASSLSTGWGYTF
clone_size: many
v_call: TRBV7-9
j_call: TRBJ1-2
d_call: NA

cdr3_nt: TGTGCCAGCTTCACCTCTGGGGCCAACGTCCTGACTTTC
cdr3_aa: CASFTSGANVLTF
clone_size: NA
v_call: TRBV7-4
j_call: TRBJ2-6
d_call: NA

cdr3_nt: TGTGCCAGCAGTTTTCCTGGGACAGGTGCGTACGAGCAGTACTTC
cdr3_aa: CASSFPGTGAYEQYF
clone_size: many
v_call: TRBV28
j_call: TRBJ2-7
d_call: TRBD1

cdr3_nt: TGTGCCAGCACGGGGCTCGGTATTCTCTACGAGCAGTACTTC
cdr3_aa: CASTGLGILYEQYF
clone_size: many
v_call: TRBV6-1
j_call: TRBJ2-7
d_call: NA

cdr3_nt: TGTGCCAGCAGCCGGACTTTAGGCAATGAGCAGTATTTT
cdr3_aa: CASSRTLGNEQYF
clone_size: NA
v_call: TRBV11-3
j_call: TRBJ2-3
d_call: NA

cdr3_nt: TGTGCCAGCAGCTTATTCGGGAGAAACGAGGACAGGGCCTACCATAATTCACCCCTCCACTTT
cdr3_aa: CASSLFGRNEDRAYHNSPLHF
clone_size: many
v_call: TRBV11-1
j_call: TRBJ1-6
d_call: TRBD1

cdr3_nt: TGTGCCAGCAGGCCCCGAGTCCTCACAGATACGCAGTATTTT
cdr3_aa: CASRPRVLTDTQYF
clone_size: once
v_call: TRBV2
j_call: TRBJ2-3
d_call: NA

cdr3_nt: TGCAGTGCTAGAGATGGGGCTAGCACAGATACGCAGTATTTT
cdr3_aa: CSARDGASTDTQYF
clone_size: NA
v_call: TRBV20-1
j_call: TRBJ2-3
d_call: NA

cdr3_nt: TGTGCCAGCAGTGGGACGGTGAGGGGTTACTATGGCTACACCTTC
cdr3_aa: CASSGTVRGYYGYTF
clone_size: NA
v_call: TRBV2
j_call: TRBJ1-2
d_call: NA

cdr3_nt: TGTGCCAGCAGGGCAGGTTCTACCTACGAGCAGTACTTC
cdr3_aa: CASRAGSTYEQYF
clone_size: once
v_call: TRBV7-2
j_call: TRBJ2-7
d_call: NA

cdr3_nt: TGTGCCATCAGTGATAGGGGACAGGGGTTGGGTCAGCCCCAGCATTTT
cdr3_aa: CAISDRGQGLGQPQHF
clone_size: medium-sized
v_call: TRBV10-3
j_call: TRBJ1-5
d_call: TRBD1

cdr3_nt: TGTGCCAGCAGCTCAAGCGGGAGGGCCTACGAGCAGTACTTC
cdr3_aa: CASSSSGRAYEQYF
clone_size: medium-sized
v_call: TRBV7-8
j_call: TRBJ2-7
d_call: TRBD2

cdr3_nt: TGTGCCAGCAGCCTTAGGGCTAGCGGCAACCAAGAGACCCAGTACTTC
cdr3_aa: CASSLRASGNQETQYF
clone_size: NA
v_call: TRBV11-2
j_call: TRBJ2-5
d_call: TRBD2

cdr3_nt: TGTGCCAGTAGTCCGACTAGCGGGAGTGGGGAGACCCAGTACTTC
cdr3_aa: CASSPTSGSGETQYF
clone_size: NA
v_call: TRBV19
j_call: TRBJ2-5
d_call: TRBD2

cdr3_nt: TGTGCCAGTAGTATGCCTTACCCCCGGGGCCCTAGCAATCAGCCCCAGCATTTT
cdr3_aa: CASSMPYPRGPSNQPQHF
clone_size: NA
v_call: TRBV19
j_call: TRBJ1-5
d_call: NA

cdr3_nt: TGCGCCAGCAGTCTTAGCGGGGGGCCCCAAGAGACCCAGTACTTC
cdr3_aa: CASSLSGGPQETQYF
clone_size: NA
v_call: TRBV10-2
j_call: TRBJ2-5
d_call: TRBD2

cdr3_nt: TGCGCCAGCAGAAAGGGGCGAGGGGACACCGGGGAGCTGTTTTTT
cdr3_aa: CASRKGRGDTGELFF
clone_size: many
v_call: TRBV5-1
j_call: TRBJ2-2
d_call: NA

cdr3_nt: TGTGCCAGCAGTGAAATGGGTTCGAACACCGGGGAGCTGTTTTTT
cdr3_aa: CASSEMGSNTGELFF
clone_size: NA
v_call: TRBV2
j_call: TRBJ2-2
d_call: NA

cdr3_nt: TGCAGTTACTTTGGGGGTCGGCCCTTAGGCACTGAAGCTTTCTTT
cdr3_aa: CSYFGGRPLGTEAFF
clone_size: NA
v_call: TRBV20-1
j_call: TRBJ1-1
d_call: NA

cdr3_nt: TGTGCCAGCAGTGCCTCCCCCGGGTTTTACGAGCAGTACTTC
cdr3_aa: CASSASPGFYEQYF
clone_size: medium-sized
v_call: TRBV2
j_call: TRBJ2-7
d_call: NA

cdr3_nt: TGTGCCAGCAGCCTCTACGAGCAGTACTTC
cdr3_aa: CASSLYEQYF
clone_size: NA
v_call: TRBV2
j_call: TRBJ2-7
d_call: NA

cdr3_nt: TGTGCCAGCAGCCCGACTGAAAATAGCAATCAGCCCCAGCATTTT
cdr3_aa: CASSPTENSNQPQHF
clone_size: NA
v_call: TRBV2
j_call: TRBJ1-5
d_call: NA

cdr3_nt: TGCGCCAGCAGCGTTGAAGATCCACTGGGGGGCAGTGAGCAGTTCTTC
cdr3_aa: CASSVEDPLGGSEQFF
clone_size: NA
v_call: TRBV5-1
j_call: TRBJ2-1
d_call: NA

cdr3_nt: TGTGCCACCAGCAGAGGTCAGGGCGGTGGAAACACCATATATTTT
cdr3_aa: CATSRGQGGGNTIYF
clone_size: NA
v_call: TRBV15
j_call: TRBJ1-3
d_call: NA

cdr3_nt: TGTGCCAGCAGCTTAGGCCAAGCTCAAGAGACCCAGTACTTC
cdr3_aa: CASSLGQAQETQYF
clone_size: NA
v_call: TRBV7-3
j_call: TRBJ2-5
d_call: NA

cdr3_nt: TGTGCCAGCAGCTTGGCCGGACAGGGGATGGGAGAGACCCAGTACTTC
cdr3_aa: CASSLAGQGMGETQYF
clone_size: NA
v_call: TRBV7-2
j_call: TRBJ2-5
d_call: TRBD1

cdr3_nt: TGCAGTGCTGGCCTAGCCTTCCACGAGCAGTACTTC
cdr3_aa: CSAGLAFHEQYF
clone_size: NA
v_call: TRBV20-1
j_call: TRBJ2-7
d_call: NA